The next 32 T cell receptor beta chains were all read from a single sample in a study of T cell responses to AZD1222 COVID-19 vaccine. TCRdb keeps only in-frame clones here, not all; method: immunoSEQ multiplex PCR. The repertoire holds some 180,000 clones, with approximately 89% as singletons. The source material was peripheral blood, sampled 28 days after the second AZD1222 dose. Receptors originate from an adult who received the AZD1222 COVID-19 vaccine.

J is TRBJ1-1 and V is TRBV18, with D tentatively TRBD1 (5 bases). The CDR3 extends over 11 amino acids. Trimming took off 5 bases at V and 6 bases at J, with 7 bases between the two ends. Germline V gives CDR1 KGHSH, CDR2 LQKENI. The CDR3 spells CASSGTSEAFF. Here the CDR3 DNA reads TGTGCCAGCTCAGGGACGTCTGAAGCTTTCTTT.

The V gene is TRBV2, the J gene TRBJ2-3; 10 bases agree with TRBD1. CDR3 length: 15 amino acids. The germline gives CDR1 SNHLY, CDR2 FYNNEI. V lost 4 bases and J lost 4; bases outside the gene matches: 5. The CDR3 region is CASSGDRGYSDTQYF. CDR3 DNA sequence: TGTGCCAGCAGTGGGGACAGGGGATATTCAGATACGCAGTATTTT.

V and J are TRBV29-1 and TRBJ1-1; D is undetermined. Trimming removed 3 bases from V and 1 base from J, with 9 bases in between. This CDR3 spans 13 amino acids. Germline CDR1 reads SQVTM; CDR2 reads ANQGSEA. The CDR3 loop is CSVDEGGNTEAFF. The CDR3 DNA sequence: TGCAGCGTTGATGAGGGCGGGAACACTGAAGCTTTCTTT.

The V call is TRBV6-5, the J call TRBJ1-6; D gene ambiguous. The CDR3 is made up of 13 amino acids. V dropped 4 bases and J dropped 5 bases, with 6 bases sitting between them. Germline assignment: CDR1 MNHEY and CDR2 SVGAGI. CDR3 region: CASSSRHNSPLHF. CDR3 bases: TGTGCCAGCAGTTCCCGCCATAATTCACCCCTCCACTTT.

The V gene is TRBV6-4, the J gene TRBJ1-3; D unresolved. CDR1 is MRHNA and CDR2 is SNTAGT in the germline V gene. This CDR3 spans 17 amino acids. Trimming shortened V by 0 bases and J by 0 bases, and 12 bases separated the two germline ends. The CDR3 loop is CASSDSGSSGSGNTIYF. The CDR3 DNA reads TGTGCCAGCAGTGACTCCGGGAGCTCTGGCTCTGGAAACACCATATATTTT.

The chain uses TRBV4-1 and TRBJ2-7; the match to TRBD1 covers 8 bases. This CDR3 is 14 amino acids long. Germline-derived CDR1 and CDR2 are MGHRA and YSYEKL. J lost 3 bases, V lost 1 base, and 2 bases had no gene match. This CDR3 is CASSQGDRGYEQYF. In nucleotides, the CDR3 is TGCGCCAGCAGCCAAGGTGACAGGGGCTACGAGCAGTACTTC.

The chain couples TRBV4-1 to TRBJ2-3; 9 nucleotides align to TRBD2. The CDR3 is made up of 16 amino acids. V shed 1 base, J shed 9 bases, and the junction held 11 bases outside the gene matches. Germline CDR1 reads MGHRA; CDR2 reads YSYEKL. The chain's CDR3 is CASSQVGGGGARTQYF. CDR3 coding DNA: TGCGCCAGCAGCCAAGTTGGTGGCGGGGGGGCGAGGACGCAGTATTTT.

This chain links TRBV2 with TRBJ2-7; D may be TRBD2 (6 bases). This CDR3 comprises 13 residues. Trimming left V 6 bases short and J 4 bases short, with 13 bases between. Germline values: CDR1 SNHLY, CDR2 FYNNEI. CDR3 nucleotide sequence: TGTGCCAGCAGGCGTCCTAGCGCTTACGAGCAGTACTTC. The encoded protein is CASRRPSAYEQYF.

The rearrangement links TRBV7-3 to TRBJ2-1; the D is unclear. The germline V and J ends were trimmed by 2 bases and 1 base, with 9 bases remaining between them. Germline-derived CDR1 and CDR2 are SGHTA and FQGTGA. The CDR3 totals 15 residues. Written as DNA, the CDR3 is TGTGCCAGCAGCTTATCCCGAACATCCTACAATGAGCAGTTCTTC. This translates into CASSLSRTSYNEQFF.

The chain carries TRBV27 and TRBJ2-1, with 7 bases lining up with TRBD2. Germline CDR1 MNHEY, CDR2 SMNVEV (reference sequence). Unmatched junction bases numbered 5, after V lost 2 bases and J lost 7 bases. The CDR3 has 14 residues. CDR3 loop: CASSLGGGGNEQFF. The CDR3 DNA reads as TGTGCCAGCAGTTTAGGGGGGGGAGGGAATGAGCAGTTCTTC.

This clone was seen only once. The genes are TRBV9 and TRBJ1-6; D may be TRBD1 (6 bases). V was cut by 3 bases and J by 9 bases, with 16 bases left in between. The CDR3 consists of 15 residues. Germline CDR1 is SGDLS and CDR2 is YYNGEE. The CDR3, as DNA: TGTGCCAGCAGCGGTAGTCGGGGGGCGGGTTCACCCCTCCACTTT. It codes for CASSGSRGAGSPLHF.

The CDR3 sequence is CASRQGVANYGYTF. CDR3 sequence (DNA): TGTGCCAGCAGGCAGGGGGTAGCTAACTATGGCTACACCTTC. The chain joins TRBV6-5 to TRBJ1-2; 7 nucleotides agree with TRBD1. The germline V gene encodes CDR1 MNHEY and CDR2 SVGAGI. V lost 6 bases and J lost 0; bases outside the gene matches: 4. This CDR3 contains 14 residues.

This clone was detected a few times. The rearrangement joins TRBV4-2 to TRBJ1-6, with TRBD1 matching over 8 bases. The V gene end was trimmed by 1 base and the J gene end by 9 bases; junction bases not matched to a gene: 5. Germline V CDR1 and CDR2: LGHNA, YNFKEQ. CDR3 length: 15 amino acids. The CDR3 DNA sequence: TGTGCCAGCAGCCAAGTAGCTGGACAGGGTTCACCCCTCCACTTT. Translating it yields CASSQVAGQGSPLHF.

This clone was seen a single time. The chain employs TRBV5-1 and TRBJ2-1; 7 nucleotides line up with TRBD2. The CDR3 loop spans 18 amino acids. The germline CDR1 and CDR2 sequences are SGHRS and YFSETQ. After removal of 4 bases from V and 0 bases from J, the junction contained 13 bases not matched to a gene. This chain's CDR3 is CASSVGSIPSGSYNEQFF. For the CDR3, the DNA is TGCGCCAGCAGCGTGGGAAGCATTCCTAGCGGCTCCTACAATGAGCAGTTCTTC.

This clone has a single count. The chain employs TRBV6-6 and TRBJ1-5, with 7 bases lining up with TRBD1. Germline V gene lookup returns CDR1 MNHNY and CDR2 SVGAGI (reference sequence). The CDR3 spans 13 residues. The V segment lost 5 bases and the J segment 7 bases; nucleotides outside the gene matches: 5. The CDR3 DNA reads TGTGCCAGCAGTCCACAGGGGATCCAGCCCCAGCATTTT. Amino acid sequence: CASSPQGIQPQHF.

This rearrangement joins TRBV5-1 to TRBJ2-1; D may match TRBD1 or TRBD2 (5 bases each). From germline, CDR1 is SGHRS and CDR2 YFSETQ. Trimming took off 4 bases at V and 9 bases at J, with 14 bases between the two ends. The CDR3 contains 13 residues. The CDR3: CASSPAGGAEQFF. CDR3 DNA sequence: TGCGCCAGCAGCCCGGCGGGTGGGGCTGAGCAGTTCTTC.

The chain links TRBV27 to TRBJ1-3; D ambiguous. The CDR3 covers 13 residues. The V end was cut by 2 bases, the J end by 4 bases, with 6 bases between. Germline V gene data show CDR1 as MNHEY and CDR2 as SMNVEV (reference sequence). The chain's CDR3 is CASSLLRGNTIYF. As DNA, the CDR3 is TGTGCCAGCAGTTTACTAAGGGGAAACACCATATATTTT.

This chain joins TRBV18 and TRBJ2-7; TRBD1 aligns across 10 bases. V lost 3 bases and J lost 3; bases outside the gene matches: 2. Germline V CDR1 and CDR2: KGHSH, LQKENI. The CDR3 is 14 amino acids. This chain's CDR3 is CASSPGTGVYEQYF. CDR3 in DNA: TGTGCCAGCTCACCGGGGACAGGGGTCTACGAGCAGTACTTC.

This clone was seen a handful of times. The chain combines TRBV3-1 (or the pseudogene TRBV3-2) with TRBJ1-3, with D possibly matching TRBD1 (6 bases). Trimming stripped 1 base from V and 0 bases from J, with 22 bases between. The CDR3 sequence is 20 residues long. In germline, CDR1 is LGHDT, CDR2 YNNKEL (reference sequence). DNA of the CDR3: TGTGCCAGCAGCCAAGGGACAGTACTTTCAGAATTCGGCTCTGGAAACACCATATATTTT. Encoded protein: CASSQGTVLSEFGSGNTIYF.

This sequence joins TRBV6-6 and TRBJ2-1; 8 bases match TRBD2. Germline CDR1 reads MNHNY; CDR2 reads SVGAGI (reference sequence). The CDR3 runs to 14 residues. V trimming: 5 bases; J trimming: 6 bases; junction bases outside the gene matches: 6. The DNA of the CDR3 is TGTGCCAGCAGTCCCTCCGGGACTAGCAATGAGCAGTTCTTC. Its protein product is CASSPSGTSNEQFF.

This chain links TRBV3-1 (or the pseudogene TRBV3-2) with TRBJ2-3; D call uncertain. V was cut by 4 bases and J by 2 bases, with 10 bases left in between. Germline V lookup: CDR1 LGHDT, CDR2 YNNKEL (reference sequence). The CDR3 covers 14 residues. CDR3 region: CASSPQKDTDTQYF. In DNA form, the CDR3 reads TGTGCCAGCAGCCCTCAGAAGGACACAGATACGCAGTATTTT.

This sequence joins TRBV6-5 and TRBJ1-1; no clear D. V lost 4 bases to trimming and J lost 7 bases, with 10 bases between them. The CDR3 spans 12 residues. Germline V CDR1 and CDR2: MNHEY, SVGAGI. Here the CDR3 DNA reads TGTGCCAGCAGTTCACGGGAGTTTGAAGCTTTCTTT. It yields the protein CASSSREFEAFF.

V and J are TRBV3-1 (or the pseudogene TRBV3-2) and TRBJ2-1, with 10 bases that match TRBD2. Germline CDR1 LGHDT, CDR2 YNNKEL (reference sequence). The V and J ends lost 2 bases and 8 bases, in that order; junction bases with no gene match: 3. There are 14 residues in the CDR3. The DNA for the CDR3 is TGTGCCAGCAGCCAACTAGCGGGAGCGGATGAGCAGTTCTTC. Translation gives CASSQLAGADEQFF.

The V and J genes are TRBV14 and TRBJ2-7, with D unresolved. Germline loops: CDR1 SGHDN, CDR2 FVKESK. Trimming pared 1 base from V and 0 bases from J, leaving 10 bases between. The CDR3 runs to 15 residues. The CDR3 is CASSQVGANSYEQYF. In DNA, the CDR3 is TGTGCCAGCAGCCAAGTGGGTGCCAACTCCTACGAGCAGTACTTC.

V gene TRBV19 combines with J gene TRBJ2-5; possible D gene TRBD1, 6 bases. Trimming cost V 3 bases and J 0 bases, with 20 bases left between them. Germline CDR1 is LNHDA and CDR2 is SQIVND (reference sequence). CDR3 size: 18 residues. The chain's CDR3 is CASSIEWGPGSYQETQYF. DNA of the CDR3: TGTGCCAGTAGTATTGAATGGGGGCCGGGGTCGTACCAAGAGACCCAGTACTTC.

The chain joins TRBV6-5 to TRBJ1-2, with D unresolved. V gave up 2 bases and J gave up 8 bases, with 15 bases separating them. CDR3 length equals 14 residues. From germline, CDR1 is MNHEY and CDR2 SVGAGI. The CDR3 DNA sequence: TGTGCCAGCAGTTACATGGACGGGGTGGGCGGCTACACCTTC. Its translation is CASSYMDGVGGYTF.

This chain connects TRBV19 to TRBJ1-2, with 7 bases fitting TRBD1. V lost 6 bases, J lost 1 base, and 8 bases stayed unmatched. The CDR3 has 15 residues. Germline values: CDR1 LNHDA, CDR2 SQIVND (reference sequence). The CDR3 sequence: CASRLRQGHNYGYTF. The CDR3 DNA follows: TGTGCCAGTAGACTAAGACAGGGCCATAACTATGGCTACACCTTC.

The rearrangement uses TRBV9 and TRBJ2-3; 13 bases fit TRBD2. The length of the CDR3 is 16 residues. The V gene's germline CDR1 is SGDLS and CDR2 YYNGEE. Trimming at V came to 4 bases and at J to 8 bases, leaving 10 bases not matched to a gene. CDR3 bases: TGTGCCAGCAGCACCCGGACTAGCGGGGGACCGGGTACGCAGTATTTT. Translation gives CASSTRTSGGPGTQYF.

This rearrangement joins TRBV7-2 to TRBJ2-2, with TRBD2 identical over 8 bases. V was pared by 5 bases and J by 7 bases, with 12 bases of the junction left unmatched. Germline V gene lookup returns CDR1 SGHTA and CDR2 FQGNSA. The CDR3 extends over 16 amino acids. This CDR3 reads CASSPRGTGGGGELFF. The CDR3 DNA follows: TGTGCCAGCAGCCCTCGGGGGACGGGAGGGGGCGGGGAGCTGTTTTTT.

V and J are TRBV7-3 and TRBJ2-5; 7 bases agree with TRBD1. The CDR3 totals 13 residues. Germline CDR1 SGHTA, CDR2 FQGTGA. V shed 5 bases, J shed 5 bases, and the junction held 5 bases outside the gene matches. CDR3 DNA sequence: TGTGCCAGCAGCCCGACAGGGATGGAGACCCAGTACTTC. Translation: CASSPTGMETQYF.

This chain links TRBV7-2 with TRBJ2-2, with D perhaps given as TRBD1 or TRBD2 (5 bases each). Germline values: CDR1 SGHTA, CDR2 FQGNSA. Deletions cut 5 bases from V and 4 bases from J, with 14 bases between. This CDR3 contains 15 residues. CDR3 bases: TGTGCCAGCAGCGTCGGGACGCAATCCACCGGGGAGCTGTTTTTT. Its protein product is CASSVGTQSTGELFF.

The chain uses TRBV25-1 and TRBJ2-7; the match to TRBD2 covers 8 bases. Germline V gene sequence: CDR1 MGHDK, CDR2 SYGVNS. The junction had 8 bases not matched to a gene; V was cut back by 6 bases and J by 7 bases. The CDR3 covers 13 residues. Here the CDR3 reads CASSPGTSLEQYF. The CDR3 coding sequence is TGTGCCAGCAGCCCCGGGACTAGTCTGGAGCAGTACTTC.